This is a list of T cell receptor beta chains from one sample in a study of T cells expressing NK-cell markers. TCRdb re-analyzed the 5' RACE reads; it lists each CDR3 protein once, without DNA. This repertoire comprises over 150,000 distinct CDR3 sequences; its ten largest clones make up about 39%. Material: blood T cells: a sorted CD56 or NKG2C T cell subset, CD4+ or CD8+ T cells, or bulk PBMC T cells (not recorded which). Receptors were obtained from a woman aged 45-59 years in good health. Both conserved end residues are part of each CDR3. Each record gives: V gene, J gene, CDR3 protein.

v_gene: TRBV6-5
j_gene: TRBJ2-3
CDR3aa: CASRPRTSGIYTQYF

v_gene: TRBV7-6
j_gene: TRBJ1-4
CDR3aa: CASSLRTGVNEKLFF

v_gene: TRBV7-2
j_gene: TRBJ2-4
CDR3aa: CASSWGGGAKNIQYF

v_gene: TRBV4-1
j_gene: TRBJ2-2
CDR3aa: CASSQRLPGQGRNTGELFF

v_gene: TRBV9
j_gene: TRBJ2-3
CDR3aa: CASNYRGATDTQYF

v_gene: TRBV6-6
j_gene: TRBJ2-3
CDR3aa: CASSRAAPDTQYF

v_gene: TRBV24-1
j_gene: TRBJ1-2
CDR3aa: CATSQGHTYGYTF

v_gene: TRBV19
j_gene: TRBJ1-2
CDR3aa: CASSYLDTNYGYTF

v_gene: TRBV27
j_gene: TRBJ1-5
CDR3aa: CASSLAGSRQPQHF

v_gene: TRBV29-1
j_gene: TRBJ1-1
CDR3aa: CSVESWTELYTEAFF

v_gene: TRBV5-1
j_gene: TRBJ2-3
CDR3aa: CASTPSGTSTDTQYF

v_gene: TRBV4-2
j_gene: TRBJ2-1
CDR3aa: CASSHPSLLAGDGYEQFF

v_gene: TRBV7-9
j_gene: TRBJ1-4
CDR3aa: CASSHPTSATNEKLFF

v_gene: TRBV2
j_gene: TRBJ2-7
CDR3aa: CASSGGYEQYF

v_gene: TRBV7-9
j_gene: TRBJ2-7
CDR3aa: CASSSGGPVYEQYF

v_gene: TRBV6-6
j_gene: TRBJ2-5
CDR3aa: CASSYRIRTSGRARQETQYF

v_gene: TRBV7-8
j_gene: TRBJ2-5
CDR3aa: CASSHRAVRETQYF

v_gene: TRBV5-5
j_gene: TRBJ2-1
CDR3aa: CASSLQVGLYNEQFF

v_gene: TRBV24-1
j_gene: TRBJ2-7
CDR3aa: CATSSVERTYEQYF

v_gene: TRBV7-7
j_gene: TRBJ2-1
CDR3aa: CASSLPGLGAEQFF

v_gene: TRBV5-4
j_gene: TRBJ1-2
CDR3aa: CASSLDRDDRGYTF

v_gene: TRBV28
j_gene: TRBJ1-4
CDR3aa: CASSSPDHRNEKLFF

v_gene: TRBV10-3
j_gene: TRBJ2-3
CDR3aa: CAISESELQAGGPGTQYF

v_gene: TRBV6-1
j_gene: TRBJ1-1
CDR3aa: CASSEYSIPEAFF

v_gene: TRBV15
j_gene: TRBJ2-2
CDR3aa: CATSIKWEIAGELFF

v_gene: TRBV4-1
j_gene: TRBJ2-1
CDR3aa: CASSQASGTSDLEQFF

v_gene: TRBV10-2
j_gene: TRBJ2-1
CDR3aa: CASASGQYNEQFF

v_gene: TRBV4-1
j_gene: TRBJ2-1
CDR3aa: CASSHPGGRLADEQFF

v_gene: TRBV2
j_gene: TRBJ1-1
CDR3aa: CASNQGLKNTEAFF

v_gene: TRBV24-1
j_gene: TRBJ1-2
CDR3aa: CATSDDSSTSRYTF

v_gene: TRBV6-5
j_gene: TRBJ2-1
CDR3aa: CASSHLEKVGVEQFF

v_gene: TRBV20-1
j_gene: TRBJ2-1
CDR3aa: CSSRTDYNEQFF

v_gene: TRBV20-1
j_gene: TRBJ2-1
CDR3aa: CSARDRQGATYNEQFF

v_gene: TRBV12-3/TRBV12-4
j_gene: TRBJ2-1
CDR3aa: CASFVGGQGPHEQFF

v_gene: TRBV30
j_gene: TRBJ2-7
CDR3aa: CAWSLGDIYEQYF

v_gene: TRBV28
j_gene: TRBJ1-1
CDR3aa: CASSIGEVNTEAFF

v_gene: TRBV21-1
j_gene: TRBJ2-5
CDR3aa: CASSKGGIQETQYF

v_gene: TRBV27
j_gene: TRBJ1-4
CDR3aa: CASSFGGEKLFF

v_gene: TRBV4-1
j_gene: TRBJ2-3
CDR3aa: CASSVPTSGPTDTQYF

v_gene: TRBV7-9
j_gene: TRBJ2-1
CDR3aa: CASSSGTSNEQFF

v_gene: TRBV4-1
j_gene: TRBJ2-1
CDR3aa: CASSQTGGRAYNEQFF

v_gene: TRBV4-1
j_gene: TRBJ2-3
CDR3aa: CASSQLLADKDTQYF

v_gene: TRBV5-6
j_gene: TRBJ2-1
CDR3aa: CASSLGIAGVGSYNEQFF

v_gene: TRBV5-6
j_gene: TRBJ2-2
CDR3aa: CASSFLFEGTGTGGTGELFF

v_gene: TRBV25-1
j_gene: TRBJ1-2
CDR3aa: CASSGEDRGGYGYTF

v_gene: TRBV3-1
j_gene: TRBJ2-7
CDR3aa: CASSQDGTSSYEQYF

v_gene: TRBV28
j_gene: TRBJ1-2
CDR3aa: CASSPGQGSGYTF

v_gene: TRBV11-2
j_gene: TRBJ1-2
CDR3aa: CASSSEGGSDGYTF

v_gene: TRBV20-1
j_gene: TRBJ2-1
CDR3aa: CSARDFGGGSGRLYNEQFF

v_gene: TRBV14
j_gene: TRBJ1-1
CDR3aa: CASKNEREGTEAFF

v_gene: TRBV11-2
j_gene: TRBJ2-1
CDR3aa: CASSLESGRDEQFF

v_gene: TRBV30
j_gene: TRBJ1-2
CDR3aa: CAWSPSAGRSYGYTF